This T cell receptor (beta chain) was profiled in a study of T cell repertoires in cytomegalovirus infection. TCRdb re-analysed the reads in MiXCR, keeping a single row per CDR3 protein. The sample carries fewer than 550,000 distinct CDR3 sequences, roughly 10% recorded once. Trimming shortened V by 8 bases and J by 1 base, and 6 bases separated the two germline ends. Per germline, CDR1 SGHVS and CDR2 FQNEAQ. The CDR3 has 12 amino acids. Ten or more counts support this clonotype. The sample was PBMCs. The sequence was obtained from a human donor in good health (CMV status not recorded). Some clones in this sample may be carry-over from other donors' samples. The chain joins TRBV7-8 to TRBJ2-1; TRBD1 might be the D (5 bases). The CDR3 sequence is CASQGSYNEQFF. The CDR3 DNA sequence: TGTGCCAGCCAGGGATCCTACAATGAGCAGTTCTTC.